Listed below are T cell receptor beta chains from one sample, sequenced in a study of monozygotic twins with inflammatory bowel disease. TCRdb reanalyzed the 5' RACE reads, giving one entry per CDR3 protein sequence and no DNA. This table lists roughly 200,000 distinct CDR3 sequences. Sequenced: blood. The receptors shown here come from a human donor with ulcerative colitis or Crohn's disease, or a healthy co-twin of an affected twin (not recorded which). Each CDR3 is given with its conserved first and last residue. Fields, in order: J gene, V gene, CDR3 protein.

TRBJ1-1 TRBV20-1 CSAREVLIWSGQGSEAFF
TRBJ1-6 TRBV4-1 CASSQDRFAVGAALPYNSPLHF
TRBJ2-3 TRBV7-9 CASRDYRSSTDTQYF
TRBJ2-7 TRBV28 CASSLPGPGRNEQYF
TRBJ1-1 TRBV6-5 CASTTGGHTEAFF
TRBJ1-2 TRBV3-1 CASSIGQLGYGYTF
TRBJ2-2 TRBV7-8 CASSFGRLAGGFMELFF
TRBJ2-2 TRBV20-1 CSARTRENTGELFF
TRBJ2-3 TRBV20-1 CSALPGLSGDTQYF
TRBJ1-1 TRBV4-2 CASSQDSGDLAAEAFF
TRBJ1-5 TRBV5-5 CASSLSVGGQPQHF
TRBJ2-1 TRBV27 CASARGASYNEQFF
TRBJ2-7 TRBV20-1 CSASHTGSSYEQYF
TRBJ1-6 TRBV1 CTSSQERGQRELCSSYNSPLHF
TRBJ1-4 TRBV29-1 CSVALQGSNEKLFF
TRBJ2-7 TRBV7-9 CASTLGANYEQYF
TRBJ1-3 TRBV30 CAWRQGANTIYF
TRBJ1-1 TRBV5-4 CASGFPGQGTEAFF
TRBJ1-5 TRBV12-3/TRBV12-4 CASSLRLHNQPQHF
TRBJ2-7 TRBV4-3 CASSLGRQAYEQYF
TRBJ1-5 TRBV6-1 CASRPRSGKNQPQHF
TRBJ2-7 TRBV19 CASTDGRPEQYF
TRBJ1-5 TRBV7-9 CAVSGTVNQPQHF
TRBJ2-7 TRBV20-1 CSAKTGGGLSEQYF
TRBJ2-7 TRBV24-1 CATSAGTSGGEYEQYF
TRBJ1-1 TRBV2 CASSGRLEAFF
TRBJ2-1 TRBV7-8 CASSFGRSYNEQFF
TRBJ2-2 TRBV19 CASSMGPGAGELFF
TRBJ2-7 TRBV6-2/TRBV6-3 CASTTPGGEQYF
TRBJ1-1 TRBV2 CASSEALDGGRTEAFF
TRBJ2-5 TRBV7-9 CASSVHGTGGETQYF
TRBJ1-6 TRBV18 CASSPYVEQGNSPLHF
TRBJ1-3 TRBV2 CASSGRGYHVNTIYF
TRBJ2-5 TRBV27 CASSSDLGDQETQYF
TRBJ2-1 TRBV7-2 CASSPQSGESHEQFF
TRBJ2-2 TRBV7-9 CASSLAGGLKNTGELFF
TRBJ2-7 TRBV12-3/TRBV12-4 CASSFKGQSYSYEQYF
TRBJ1-2 TRBV19 CASSLTGSYGYTF
TRBJ2-7 TRBV20-1 CSARLAYEQYF
TRBJ2-1 TRBV7-6 CASSGGLAGGPFSSYNEQFF
TRBJ2-7 TRBV12-3/TRBV12-4 CASSAGMTYEQYF
TRBJ1-4 TRBV11-2 CASSLADRGREKLFF
TRBJ1-1 TRBV7-2 CASSLSLVDTEAFF
TRBJ2-5 TRBV2 CASSEINGETQETQYF